This entry lists 14 T cell receptor beta chains sequenced from one sample in a study of CD8 T cells in Susac syndrome. cDNA came from around 0.5 to 1 ug RNA primed by random hexamers. Via MiXCR, TCRdb re-called the immunoSEQ multiplex PCR reads, giving one row per CDR3 protein. In the table there are some 150,000 distinct CDR3 sequences, 90% to 95% of which are singletons. The specimen was CD4+ T cells from PBMCs. These receptors all stem from a human donor with Susac syndrome.

The chain uses TRBV7-9 and TRBJ2-2; no clear D gene. Germline CDR1 and CDR2: SEHNR and FQNEAQ (reference sequence). This CDR3 contains 12 residues. The V end lost 5 bases, the J end lost 5 bases, and 6 bases lay between the germline ends. As DNA, the CDR3 is TGTGCCAGCAGCAAGGAAACCGGGGAGCTGTTTTTT. As protein: CASSKETGELFF. Combining the CDR3 with reference TRBV7-9 and TRBJ2-2 gives the whole variable domain DTGVSQNPRHKITKRGQNVTFRCDPISEHNRLYWYRQTLGQGPEFLTYFQNEAQLEKSRLLSDRFSAERPKGSFSTLEIQRTEQGDSAMYLCASSKETGELFFGEGSRLTVL.

This clonotype was picked up one time. The rearrangement links TRBV6-5 to TRBJ2-6; no definite D call. Trimming cost V 6 bases and J 3 bases, with 6 bases left between them. The CDR3 is 13 residues long. Germline V gene sequence: CDR1 MNHEY, CDR2 SVGAGI. CDR3: CASREGGANVLTF. CDR3 DNA sequence: TGTGCCAGCAGGGAAGGTGGGGCCAACGTCCTGACTTTC.

The gene calls are TRBV29-1 and TRBJ2-6; D gene ambiguous. CDR1 is SQVTM and CDR2 is ANQGSEA in the germline V gene. This CDR3 comprises 13 residues. V lost 7 bases, J lost 0 bases, and 7 bases lay in between. The CDR3 region is CSALHSGANVLTF. The DNA for the CDR3 is TGCAGCGCCCTGCACTCTGGGGCCAACGTCCTGACTTTC.

V gene TRBV25-1 combines with J gene TRBJ2-3; unclear D gene. CDR3 length: 12 amino acids. V was shortened by 6 bases and J by 4 bases, with 8 bases between the two germline ends. Looked up from germline, CDR1 is MGHDK and CDR2 is SYGVNS. The CDR3 coding sequence is TGTGCCAGCAGCTCTGTAGCAGATACGCAGTATTTT. Translated: CASSSVADTQYF.

The rearrangement links TRBV4-3 to TRBJ2-5; D is possibly TRBD2 (5 bases). Germline V gene lookup returns CDR1 LGHNA and CDR2 YSLEER. V was shortened by 1 base and J by 5 bases, with 20 bases between the two germline ends. This CDR3 is 17 amino acids long. CDR3 amino acids: CASSQGGSGLGEETQYF. Written as DNA, the CDR3 is TGCGCCAGCAGCCAAGGAGGGAGCGGTCTCGGAGAGGAGACCCAGTACTTC.

V gene TRBV27 combines with J gene TRBJ2-1; tentatively, D is TRBD1 (5 bases). This CDR3 has 13 residues. The V and J ends lost 5 bases and 8 bases respectively, with 13 bases between them. In germline, CDR1 is MNHEY, CDR2 SMNVEV (reference sequence). The CDR3 DNA is TGTGCCAGCAGTACTCCGCCAGGGCATGAGCAGTTCTTC. Its protein is CASSTPPGHEQFF.

V usage is TRBV20-1 and J usage is TRBJ2-3; unclear D gene. Germline V gene lookup returns CDR1 DFQATT and CDR2 SNEGSKA (reference sequence). V lost 7 bases to trimming and J lost 5 bases, with 7 bases between them. This CDR3 has 10 amino acids. The CDR3 sequence: CSVLGDTQYF. The CDR3 coding sequence is TGCAGTGTTTTAGGAGATACGCAGTATTTT.

The chain carries TRBV12-3 or TRBV12-4 and TRBJ1-6; D not resolved. The CDR3 covers 15 residues. V gave up 3 bases and J gave up 0 bases, with 6 bases separating them. CDR3 region: CASSFESSYNSPLHF. The CDR3 nucleotides are TGTGCCAGCAGTTTCGAGAGCTCCTATAATTCACCCCTCCACTTT.

The J gene is TRBJ1-2, the V gene TRBV28; unclear D gene. The V end was cut by 3 bases, the J end by 4 bases, with 9 bases between. Germline lookup yields CDR1 MDHEN and CDR2 SYDVKM. The CDR3 is made up of 13 amino acids. CDR3 region: CASSFRSSYGYTF. The CDR3 nucleotides are TGTGCCAGCAGTTTTCGGTCTTCCTATGGCTACACCTTC.

The genes are TRBV5-1 and TRBJ1-1, with a tentative D call TRBD1 (5 bases). The CDR3 runs to 12 residues. V lost 0 bases to trimming and J lost 10 bases, with 10 bases between them. CDR1 is SGHRS and CDR2 is YFSETQ in the germline V gene. CDR3 amino acids: CASSLAGAPAFF. In DNA form, the CDR3 reads TGCGCCAGCAGCTTGGCCGGGGCACCAGCTTTCTTT.

The chain links TRBV9 to TRBJ2-5; 12 bases agree with TRBD2. The germline gives CDR1 SGDLS, CDR2 YYNGEE. CDR3 length: 18 residues. The trim removed 4 bases at V and 0 bases at J, leaving 10 bases unmatched. The CDR3 bases are TGTGCCAGCAGCCCCGGACTAGCGGGGAAAACGTACCAAGAGACCCAGTACTTC. Translating it yields CASSPGLAGKTYQETQYF.

This clonotype was observed once. V and J are TRBV7-6 and TRBJ2-5; tentative D call: TRBD2 (6 bases). The CDR3 sequence is 15 residues long. The V and J ends lost 0 bases and 1 base respectively, with 9 bases between them. Germline-derived CDR1 and CDR2 are SGHVS and FNYEAQ. The CDR3 is CASSLAYGGQETQYF. The CDR3 DNA sequence: TGTGCCAGCAGCTTAGCCTACGGGGGCCAAGAGACCCAGTACTTC.

This clonotype appeared once. The rearrangement uses TRBV12-3 or TRBV12-4 and TRBJ1-5, with no clear D. The CDR3 has 16 amino acids. V was cut by 1 base and J by 1 base, with 11 bases left in between. The CDR3: CASSLEGRRSNQPQHF. CDR3 nucleotide sequence: TGTGCCAGCAGTTTAGAAGGGCGTCGCAGCAATCAGCCCCAGCATTTT.

The genes are TRBV11-2 and TRBJ1-2, with 8 bases matching TRBD1. V was pared by 2 bases and J by 8 bases, with 7 bases of the junction left unmatched. The V gene's germline CDR1 is SGHAT and CDR2 FQNNGV. The CDR3 runs to 14 residues. The CDR3 nucleotides read TGTGCCAGCAGCTTACCCCAGGGGGCGCGCGGCTACACCTTC. As protein: CASSLPQGARGYTF.